This TCR beta chain came from a study of breast tumors, draining lymph nodes, adjacent tissues. CDR3 length: 14 amino acids. V shed 4 bases and J shed 0 bases, with 9 bases lying between them. Germline-derived CDR1 and CDR2 are LNHDA and SQIVND (reference sequence). The study's findings and limits: Data only fit, rather than demonstrated, lymph node origin of most tumor T cells. Tumors had less TCR diversity than lymph nodes, more than nontumor tissue.

In TCRdb, the multiplex PCR reads were re-called with MiXCR into one record per CDR3 protein. The sample includes tens of thousands of distinct CDR3 sequences, more than 20% of them seen just once. In this sample, this clonotype turned up many times. The target antigen is unknown. A read error is possible here, since a much larger clone lies one base away. The chain links TRBV19 to TRBJ2-5; no firm D call. The specimen was breast tumor tissue. The receptor comes from a female donor with breast cancer. Some clones in this sample may be carry-over from other donors' samples. DNA for the CDR3: TGTGCCAGTAGTACCCGGTTTAACCAAGAGACCCAGTACTTC. Its protein is CASSTRFNQETQYF.